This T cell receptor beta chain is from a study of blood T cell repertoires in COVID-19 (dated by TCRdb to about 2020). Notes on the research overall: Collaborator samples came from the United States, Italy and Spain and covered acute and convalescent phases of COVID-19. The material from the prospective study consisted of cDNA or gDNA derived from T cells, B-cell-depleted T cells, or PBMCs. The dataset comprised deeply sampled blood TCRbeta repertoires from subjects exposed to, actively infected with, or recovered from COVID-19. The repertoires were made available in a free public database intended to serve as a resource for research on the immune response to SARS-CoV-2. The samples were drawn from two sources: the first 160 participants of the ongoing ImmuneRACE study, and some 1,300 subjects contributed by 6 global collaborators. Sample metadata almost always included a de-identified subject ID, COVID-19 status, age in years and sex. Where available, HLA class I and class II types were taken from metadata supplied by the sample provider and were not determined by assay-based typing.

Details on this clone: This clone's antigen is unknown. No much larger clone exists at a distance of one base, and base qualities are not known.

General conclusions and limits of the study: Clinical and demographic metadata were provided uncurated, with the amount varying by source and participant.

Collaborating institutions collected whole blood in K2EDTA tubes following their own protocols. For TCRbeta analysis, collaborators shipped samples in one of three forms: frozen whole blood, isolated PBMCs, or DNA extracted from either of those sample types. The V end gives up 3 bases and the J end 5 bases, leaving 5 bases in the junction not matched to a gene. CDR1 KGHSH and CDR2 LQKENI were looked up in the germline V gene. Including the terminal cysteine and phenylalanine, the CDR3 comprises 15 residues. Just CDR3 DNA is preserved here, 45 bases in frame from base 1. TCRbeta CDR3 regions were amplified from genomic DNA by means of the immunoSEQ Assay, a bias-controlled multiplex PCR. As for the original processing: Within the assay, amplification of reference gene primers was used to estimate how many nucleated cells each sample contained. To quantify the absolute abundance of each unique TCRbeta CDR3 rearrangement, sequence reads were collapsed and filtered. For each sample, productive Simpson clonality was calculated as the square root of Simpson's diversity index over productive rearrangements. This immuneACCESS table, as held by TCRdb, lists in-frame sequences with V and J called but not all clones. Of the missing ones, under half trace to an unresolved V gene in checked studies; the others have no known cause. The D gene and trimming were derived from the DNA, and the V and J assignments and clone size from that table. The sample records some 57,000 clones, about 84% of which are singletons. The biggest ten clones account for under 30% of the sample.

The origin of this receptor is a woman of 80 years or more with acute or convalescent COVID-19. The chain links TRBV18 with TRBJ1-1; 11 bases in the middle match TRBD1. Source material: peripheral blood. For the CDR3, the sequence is CASSPGTGGNTEAFF. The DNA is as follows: TGTGCCAGCTCACCCGGGACAGGGGGTAATACTGAAGCTTTCTTT.